This passage covers 8 T cell receptor beta chains from one sample sequenced in a study of CD8 T cells in ankylosing spondylitis. Study-wide results and caveats: About 8 highly homologous variants formed a TCR beta motif that appeared characteristic of ankylosing spondylitis blood.

TCRdb called the 5' RACE reads again in MiXCR, with one record for every CDR3 protein. The sample consists of more than 500,000 distinct CDR3 sequences, roughly 5% of them appearing once. Their recognized antigens are unknown. The sample was blood, either unsorted or a sorted T cell fraction (not recorded which). The receptors originated from a male donor with ankylosing spondylitis.

The chain links TRBV7-2 to TRBJ1-2; tentative D call: TRBD1 (5 bases). There are 16 residues in the CDR3. V lost 5 bases and J 4 bases, leaving 20 bases between the germline ends. CDR1 and CDR2 (germline): SGHTA, FQGNSA. CDR3 sequence reads: CASSPPAGRGVYGYTF. CDR3 coding DNA: TGTGCCAGCAGCCCTCCGGCAGGGCGTGGAGTCTATGGCTACACCTTC.

This clonotype has just a few counts. V gene TRBV7-6 combines with J gene TRBJ2-2; TRBD1 agrees at 8 bases. The CDR3 totals 17 residues. Per germline, CDR1 SGHVS and CDR2 FNYEAQ. V gave up 3 bases and J gave up 4 bases; unmatched junction bases: 10. The CDR3 is CASSFNLDRVATGELFF. CDR3 bases: TGTGCCAGCAGCTTTAATTTGGACAGGGTCGCCACCGGGGAGCTGTTTTTT.

CDR3 sequence: CSLRSNNEQFF. In nucleotides, the CDR3 is TGCAGCCTCCGGAGCAACAATGAGCAGTTCTTC. The chain couples TRBV29-1 to TRBJ2-1; no reliable D call. This CDR3 spans 11 amino acids. The V end was cut by 8 bases, the J end by 5 bases, with 10 bases between. From germline, CDR1 is SQVTM and CDR2 ANQGSEA.

This clonotype has just a few counts. The V and J genes are TRBV3-1 and TRBJ2-6; D is ambiguous. The CDR3 length is 14 residues. V was pared by 2 bases and J by 0 bases, with 2 bases between. The V gene's germline CDR1 is LGHDT and CDR2 YNNKEL (reference sequence). The CDR3 DNA is TGTGCCAGCAGCCAAAGCTCTGGGGCCAACGTCCTGACTTTC. It translates to CASSQSSGANVLTF.

In its sample, this clonotype was seen many times. The rearrangement uses TRBV5-1 and TRBJ2-1; the D gene is possibly TRBD1 (5 bases). The CDR3 extends over 15 amino acids. Trimming removed 0 bases at V and 9 bases at J, with 16 bases between. CDR1 SGHRS and CDR2 YFSETQ come from the germline V gene. CDR3 sequence (DNA): TGCGCCAGCAGCTTGGGCAGGGCCATGGTTGGTGAGCAGTTCTTC. It yields the protein CASSLGRAMVGEQFF. The full variable domain, completed using reference TRBV5-1 and TRBJ2-1, is KAGVTQTPRYLIKTRGQQVTLSCSPISGHRSVSWYQQTPGQGLQFLFEYFSETQRNKGNFPGRFSGRQFSNSRSEMNVSTLELGDSALYLCASSLGRAMVGEQFFGPGTRLTVL.

V gene TRBV6-1 combines with J gene TRBJ1-2, with D uncertain. The ends were cut back, 4 bases at V and 4 bases at J, with 10 bases in the middle. The CDR3 runs to 13 residues. Germline V gene data show CDR1 as MNHNS and CDR2 as SASEGT. CDR3: CASSARQGYGYTF. DNA for the CDR3: TGTGCCAGCAGTGCCCGCCAAGGCTATGGCTACACCTTC.

A few counts support this clonotype. This chain links TRBV6-6 with TRBJ1-4, with a possible D match to TRBD1 (6 bases). Germline assignment: CDR1 MNHNY and CDR2 SVGAGI (reference sequence). The CDR3 spans 13 residues. V lost 7 bases to trimming and J lost 0 bases, with 6 bases between them. The CDR3: CASKGATNEKLFF. CDR3 bases: TGTGCCAGCAAGGGGGCAACTAATGAAAAACTGTTTTTT.

V usage is TRBV15 and J usage is TRBJ2-1; 11 nucleotides align to TRBD2. The CDR3 totals 15 residues. V lost 6 bases, J lost 9 bases, and 10 bases stayed unmatched. CDR1 and CDR2 (germline): LNHNV, YYDKDF (reference sequence). CDR3 in amino acids: CATSVRLAGTVEQFF. CDR3 in DNA: TGTGCCACCAGTGTCCGACTAGCGGGGACGGTTGAGCAGTTCTTC.